This T cell receptor beta chain was captured in a study of T cells in Graves' hyperthyroidism and ophthalmopathy. Trimming left V 6 bases short and J 0 bases short, with 15 bases between. CDR1 and CDR2 from the germline V gene are MNHEY and SVGEGT. The CDR3 covers 15 residues. Study outcomes and limitations: The model predicted ophthalmopathy a median around six months before onset.

This clonotype was seen repeatedly, ten times or more. Its target is not known. TCR beta CDR3 sequences were amplified from RNA transcripts. An initial round of RT-PCR targeting the TCR CDR3 relied on the HTBI primer set. TCRdb re-called the multiplex PCR reads through MiXCR, storing one row per CDR3 protein. The sample contains about 520,000 distinct CDR3 sequences, around 20% of which appear only once. The rearrangement uses TRBV6-2 or TRBV6-3 and TRBJ2-7, with D possibly being TRBD1 (6 bases). This clonotype was sampled from a man between 18 and 29 years old with Graves' hyperthyroidism. Material for sequencing was blood. The CDR3 loop is CASRPDRMGSYEQYF. CDR3 in DNA: TGTGCCAGCAGGCCCGACAGGATGGGCTCCTACGAGCAGTACTTC.